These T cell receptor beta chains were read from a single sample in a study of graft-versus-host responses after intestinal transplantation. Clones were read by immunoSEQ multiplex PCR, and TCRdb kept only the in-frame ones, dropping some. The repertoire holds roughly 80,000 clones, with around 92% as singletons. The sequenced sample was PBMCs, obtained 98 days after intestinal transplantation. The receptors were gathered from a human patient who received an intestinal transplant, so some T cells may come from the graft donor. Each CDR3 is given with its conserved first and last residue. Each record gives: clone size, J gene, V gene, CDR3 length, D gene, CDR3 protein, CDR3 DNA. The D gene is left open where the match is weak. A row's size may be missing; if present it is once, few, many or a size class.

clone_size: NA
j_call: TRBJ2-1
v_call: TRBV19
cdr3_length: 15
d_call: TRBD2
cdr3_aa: CASSIKGLVGNEQFF
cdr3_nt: TGTGCCAGTAGTATAAAGGGACTAGTTGGAAATGAGCAGTTCTTC

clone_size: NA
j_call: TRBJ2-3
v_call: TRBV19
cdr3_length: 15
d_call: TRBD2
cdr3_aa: CASSFTSGCWNTQYF
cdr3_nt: TGTGCCAGTAGTTTCACTAGCGGGTGCTGGAATACGCAGTATTTT

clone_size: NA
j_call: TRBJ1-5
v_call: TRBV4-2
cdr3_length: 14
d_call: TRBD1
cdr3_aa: CASSSGQGDQPQHF
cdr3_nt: TGTGCCAGCAGCTCGGGACAGGGTGATCAGCCCCAGCATTTT

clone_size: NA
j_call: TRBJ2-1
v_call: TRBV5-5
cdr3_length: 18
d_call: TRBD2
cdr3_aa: CASSPGLAGPSSYNEQFF
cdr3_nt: TGTGCCAGCAGCCCCGGACTAGCGGGGCCCAGCTCCTACAATGAGCAGTTCTTC

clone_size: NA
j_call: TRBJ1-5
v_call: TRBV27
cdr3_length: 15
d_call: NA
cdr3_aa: CASPIGRDKNQPQHF
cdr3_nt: TGTGCCAGCCCGATTGGACGGGACAAAAATCAGCCCCAGCATTTT

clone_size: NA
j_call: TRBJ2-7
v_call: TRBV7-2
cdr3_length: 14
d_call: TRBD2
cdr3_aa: CASSRKRDYNEQYF
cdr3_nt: TGTGCCAGCAGCCGAAAGCGGGACTACAACGAGCAGTACTTC

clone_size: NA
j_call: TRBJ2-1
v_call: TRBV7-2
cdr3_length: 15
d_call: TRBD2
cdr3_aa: CASSLERGSYNEQFF
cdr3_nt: TGTGCCAGCAGCTTAGAGCGGGGCTCCTACAATGAGCAGTTCTTC

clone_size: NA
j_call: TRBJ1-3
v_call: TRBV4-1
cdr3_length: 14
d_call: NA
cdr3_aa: CASWAGSAGNTIYF
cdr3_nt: TGCGCCAGCTGGGCAGGAAGTGCTGGAAACACCATATATTTT

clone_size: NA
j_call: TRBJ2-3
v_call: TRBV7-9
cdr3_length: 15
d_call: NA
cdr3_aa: CASSPVGPYTDTQYF
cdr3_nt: TGTGCCAGCAGCCCAGTGGGACCTTACACAGATACGCAGTATTTT

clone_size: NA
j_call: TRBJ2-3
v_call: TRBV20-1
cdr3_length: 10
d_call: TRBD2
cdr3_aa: CSAVTSAQYF
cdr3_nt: TGCAGTGCTGTGACTAGCGCGCAGTATTTT

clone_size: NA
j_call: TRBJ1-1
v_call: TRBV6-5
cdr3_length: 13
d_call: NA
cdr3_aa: CASSVDRNTEAFF
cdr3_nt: TGTGCCAGCAGTGTGGACAGGAACACTGAAGCTTTCTTT

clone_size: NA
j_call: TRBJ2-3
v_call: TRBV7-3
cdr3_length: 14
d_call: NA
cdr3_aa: CASSPRGSLDTQYF
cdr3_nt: TGTGCCAGCAGCCCCCGGGGGTCACTAGATACGCAGTATTTT

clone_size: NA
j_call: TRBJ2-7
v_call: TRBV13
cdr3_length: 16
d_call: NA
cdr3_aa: CASSPELGKPTYEQYF
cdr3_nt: TGTGCCAGCAGCCCCGAGTTGGGAAAACCTACCTACGAGCAGTACTTC

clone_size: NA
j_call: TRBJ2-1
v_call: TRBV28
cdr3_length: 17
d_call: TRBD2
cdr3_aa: CASSQPKGSGGNNEQFF
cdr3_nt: TGTGCCAGCAGCCAACCAAAGGGGAGCGGGGGTAACAATGAGCAGTTCTTC

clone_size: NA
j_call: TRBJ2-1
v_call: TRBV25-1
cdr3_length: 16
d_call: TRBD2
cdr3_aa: CASSEYGLAGYNEQFF
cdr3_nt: TGTGCCAGCAGTGAATATGGGCTAGCGGGCTACAATGAGCAGTTCTTC

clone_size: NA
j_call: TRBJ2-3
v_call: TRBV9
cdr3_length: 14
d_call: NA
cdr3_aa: CASSDERSTDTQYF
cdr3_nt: TGTGCCAGCAGCGATGAGCGGAGCACAGATACGCAGTATTTT

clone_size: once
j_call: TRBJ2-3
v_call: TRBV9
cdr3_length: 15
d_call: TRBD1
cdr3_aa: CASSVGDRDPDTQYF
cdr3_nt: TGTGCCAGCAGCGTAGGGGACAGGGATCCAGATACGCAGTATTTT

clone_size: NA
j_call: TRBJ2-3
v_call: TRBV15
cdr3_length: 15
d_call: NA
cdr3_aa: CATSREETSTDTQYF
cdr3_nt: TGTGCCACCAGCAGAGAAGAAACTAGCACAGATACGCAGTATTTT

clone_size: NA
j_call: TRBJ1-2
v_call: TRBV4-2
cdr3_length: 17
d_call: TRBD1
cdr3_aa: CASSQSDRGSFYYGYTF
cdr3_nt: TGTGCCAGCAGCCAATCGGACAGGGGGAGTTTTTACTATGGCTACACCTTC

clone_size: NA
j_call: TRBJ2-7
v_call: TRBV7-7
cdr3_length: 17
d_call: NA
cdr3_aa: CASSLGGGPQSSYEQYF
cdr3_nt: TGTGCCAGCAGCTTAGGTGGTGGCCCCCAGAGCTCCTACGAGCAGTACTTC

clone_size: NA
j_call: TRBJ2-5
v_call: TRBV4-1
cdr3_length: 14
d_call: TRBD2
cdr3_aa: CASSRDYIQETQYF
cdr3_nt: TGCGCCAGCAGCCGGGACTACATCCAAGAGACCCAGTACTTC

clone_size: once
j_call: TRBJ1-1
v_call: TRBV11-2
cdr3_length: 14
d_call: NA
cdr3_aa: CASSLNQTATEAFF
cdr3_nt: TGTGCCAGCAGCTTGAATCAGACCGCCACTGAAGCTTTCTTT

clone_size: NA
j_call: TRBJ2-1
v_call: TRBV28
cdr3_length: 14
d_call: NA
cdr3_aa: CASSPEISYNEQFF
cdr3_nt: TGTGCCAGCAGTCCCGAGATCTCCTACAATGAGCAGTTCTTC

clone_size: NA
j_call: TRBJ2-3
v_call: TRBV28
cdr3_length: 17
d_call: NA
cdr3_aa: CASSTPRDPRLYEAQYF
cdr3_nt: TGTGCCAGCAGTACCCCCCGGGACCCGCGCCTATATGAGGCGCAGTATTTT

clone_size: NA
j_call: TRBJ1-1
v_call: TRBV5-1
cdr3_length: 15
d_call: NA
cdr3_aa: CASSLYGQQNTEAFF
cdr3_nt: TGCGCCAGCAGCTTGTATGGCCAGCAGAACACTGAAGCTTTCTTT

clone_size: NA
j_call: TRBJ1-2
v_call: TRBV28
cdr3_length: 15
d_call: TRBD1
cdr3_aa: CASSVKTGSGYGYTF
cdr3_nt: TGTGCCAGCAGTGTTAAGACAGGGTCGGGTTATGGCTACACCTTC

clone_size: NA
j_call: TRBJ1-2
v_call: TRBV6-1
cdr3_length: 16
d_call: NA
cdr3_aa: CASSEGLWLVGDGYTF
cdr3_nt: TGTGCCAGCAGTGAAGGATTGTGGTTGGTGGGGGATGGCTACACCTTC

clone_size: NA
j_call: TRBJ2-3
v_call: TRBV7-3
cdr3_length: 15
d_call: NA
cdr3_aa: CASSLRFGGSDTQYF
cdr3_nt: TGTGCCAGCAGCTTGCGGTTCGGGGGCTCAGATACGCAGTATTTT

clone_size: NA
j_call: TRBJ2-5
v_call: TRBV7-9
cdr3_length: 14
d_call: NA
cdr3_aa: CASSSNVLWETQYF
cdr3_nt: TGTGCCAGCAGCTCAAATGTCCTTTGGGAGACCCAGTACTTC

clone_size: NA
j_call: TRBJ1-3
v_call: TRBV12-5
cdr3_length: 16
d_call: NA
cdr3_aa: CASGLVQTVAGNTIYF
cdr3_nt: TGTGCTAGTGGTTTGGTACAAACAGTGGCTGGAAACACCATATATTTT

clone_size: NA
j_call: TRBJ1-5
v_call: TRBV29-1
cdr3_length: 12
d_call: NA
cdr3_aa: CSVRTGNQPQHF
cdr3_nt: TGCAGCGTTCGGACAGGCAATCAGCCCCAGCATTTT

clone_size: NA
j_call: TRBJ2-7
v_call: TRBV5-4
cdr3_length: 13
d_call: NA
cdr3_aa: CASSRLVPYEQYF
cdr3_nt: TGTGCCAGCAGCCGTCTAGTCCCTTACGAGCAGTACTTC

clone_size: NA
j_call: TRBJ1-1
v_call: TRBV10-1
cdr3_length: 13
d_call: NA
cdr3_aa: CASSESNTPEAFF
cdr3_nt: TGCGCCAGCAGTGAGTCGAATACGCCCGAAGCTTTCTTT

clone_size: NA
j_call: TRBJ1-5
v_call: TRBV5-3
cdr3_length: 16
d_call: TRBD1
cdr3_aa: CARSNLDRGQVQPQHF
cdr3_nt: TGTGCCAGAAGCAATCTCGACAGGGGGCAAGTTCAGCCCCAGCATTTT

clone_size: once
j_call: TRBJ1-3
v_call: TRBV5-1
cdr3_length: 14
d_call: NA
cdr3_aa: CASSLADRTDTIYF
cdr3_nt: TGCGCCAGCAGCTTGGCCGACAGAACAGACACCATATATTTT

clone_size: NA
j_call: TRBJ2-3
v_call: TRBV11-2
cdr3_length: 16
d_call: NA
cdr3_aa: CASSLSNFPLPGTQYF
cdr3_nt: TGTGCCAGCAGCCTAAGCAATTTTCCCCTCCCCGGGACGCAGTATTTT

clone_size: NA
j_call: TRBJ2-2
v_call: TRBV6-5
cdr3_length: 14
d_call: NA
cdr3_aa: CASRPLANTGELFF
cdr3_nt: TGTGCCAGCAGACCACTAGCGAACACCGGGGAGCTGTTTTTT

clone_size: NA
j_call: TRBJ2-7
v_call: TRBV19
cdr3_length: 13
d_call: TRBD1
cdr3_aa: CASWPGTGTEQYF
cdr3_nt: TGTGCCAGTTGGCCGGGGACAGGGACCGAGCAGTACTTC

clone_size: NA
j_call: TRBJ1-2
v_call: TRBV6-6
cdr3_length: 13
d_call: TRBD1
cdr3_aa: CASSPDRDYGYTF
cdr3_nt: TGTGCCAGCAGCCCAGACAGGGACTATGGCTACACCTTC

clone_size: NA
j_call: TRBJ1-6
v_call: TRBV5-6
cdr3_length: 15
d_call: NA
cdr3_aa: CASSLGHDPSSPLHF
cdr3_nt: TGTGCCAGCAGCCTTGGACACGACCCCAGTTCACCCCTCCACTTT

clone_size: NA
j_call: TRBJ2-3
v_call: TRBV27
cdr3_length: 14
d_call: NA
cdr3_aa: CASSLLGTTDTQYF
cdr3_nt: TGTGCCAGCAGTCTGCTGGGCACAACGGATACGCAGTATTTT

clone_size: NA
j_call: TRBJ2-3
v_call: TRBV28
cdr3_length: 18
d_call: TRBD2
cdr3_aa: CASSLSGTSESSTDTQYF
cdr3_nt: TGTGCCAGCAGTTTATCCGGGACTAGCGAGTCTAGCACAGATACGCAGTATTTT

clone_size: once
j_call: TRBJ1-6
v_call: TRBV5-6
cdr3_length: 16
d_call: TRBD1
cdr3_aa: CASSGETGAGNSPLHF
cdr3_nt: TGTGCCAGCAGCGGGGAGACAGGGGCGGGTAATTCACCCCTCCACTTT

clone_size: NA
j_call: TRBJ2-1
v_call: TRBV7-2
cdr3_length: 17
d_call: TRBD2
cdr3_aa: CASSLGTSGFSYNEQFF
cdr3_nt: TGTGCCAGCAGCTTAGGGACTAGCGGCTTCTCCTACAATGAGCAGTTCTTC

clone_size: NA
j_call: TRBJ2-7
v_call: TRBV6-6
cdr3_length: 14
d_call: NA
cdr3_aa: CASSTRGQPYEQYF
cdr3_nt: TGTGCCAGCAGTACCAGGGGCCAGCCTTACGAGCAGTACTTC

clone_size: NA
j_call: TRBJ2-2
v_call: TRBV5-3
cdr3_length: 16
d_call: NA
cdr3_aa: CARRQALGLNTGELFF
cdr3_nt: TGTGCCAGAAGGCAAGCGTTGGGACTCAACACCGGGGAGCTGTTTTTT

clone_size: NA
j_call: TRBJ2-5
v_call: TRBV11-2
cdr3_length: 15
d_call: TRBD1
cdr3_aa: CASSLGTGGQETQYF
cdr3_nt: TGTGCCAGCAGCTTAGGGACAGGGGGCCAAGAGACCCAGTACTTC

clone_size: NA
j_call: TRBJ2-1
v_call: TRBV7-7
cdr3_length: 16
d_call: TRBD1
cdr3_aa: CASSPPGQKRYNEQFF
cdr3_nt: TGTGCCAGCAGCCCACCGGGACAGAAACGGTACAATGAGCAGTTCTTC

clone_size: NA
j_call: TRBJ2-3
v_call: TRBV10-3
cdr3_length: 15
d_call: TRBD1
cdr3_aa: CAISERQGQTDTQYF
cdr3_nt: TGTGCCATCAGTGAACGACAGGGGCAAACAGATACGCAGTATTTT

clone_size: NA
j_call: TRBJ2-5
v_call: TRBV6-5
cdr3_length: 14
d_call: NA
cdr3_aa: CASSYSGNQETQYF
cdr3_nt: TGTGCCAGCAGTTACTCAGGGAACCAAGAGACCCAGTACTTC

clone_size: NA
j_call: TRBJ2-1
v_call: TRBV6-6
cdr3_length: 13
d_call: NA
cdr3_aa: CASSQSAPAEQFF
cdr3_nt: TGTGCCAGCAGCCAATCGGCCCCGGCTGAGCAGTTCTTC

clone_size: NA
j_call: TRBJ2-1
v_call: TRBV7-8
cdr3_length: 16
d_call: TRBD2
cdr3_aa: CASSLVRLAGAGEQFF
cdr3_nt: TGTGCCAGCAGCTTAGTTAGACTAGCGGGAGCCGGTGAGCAGTTCTTC

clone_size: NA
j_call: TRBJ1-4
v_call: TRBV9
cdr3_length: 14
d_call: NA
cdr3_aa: CASSVQGRNEKLFF
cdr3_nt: TGTGCCAGCAGCGTACAGGGGAGGAATGAAAAACTGTTTTTT

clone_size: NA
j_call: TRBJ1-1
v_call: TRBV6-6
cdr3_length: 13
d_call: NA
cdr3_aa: CASSYVLNTEAFF
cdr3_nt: TGTGCCAGCAGTTACGTTTTGAACACTGAAGCTTTCTTT